The 24 T cell receptor beta chains reported below all come from one sample, sequenced in a study of Graves' ophthalmopathy and Graves' hyperthyroidism. CDR3 regions of TCR beta were amplified from RNA transcripts. HTBI primers were used in a first-round RT-PCR, which preceded a second-round multiplex PCR. TCRdb re-derived calls from the multiplex PCR reads in MiXCR, one entry per CDR3 protein. Among over 650,000 distinct CDR3 sequences listed, 35% to 50% were seen once. The sequencing input was peripheral blood. The source of these receptors is an adult man with Graves' ophthalmopathy.

This clonotype was picked up many times. The rearrangement uses TRBV29-1 and TRBJ2-2; possibly TRBD1 for D (6 bases). From germline, CDR1 is SQVTM and CDR2 ANQGSEA. Trimming took off 1 base at V and 4 bases at J, with 10 bases between the two ends. CDR3 length equals 14 residues. In nucleotides, the CDR3 is TGCAGCGTTGAAGTTGGACAGTTCACCGGGGAGCTGTTTTTT. Amino acids: CSVEVGQFTGELFF.

This chain links TRBV10-3 with TRBJ2-3; 8 positions match TRBD2. The CDR3 covers 14 residues. Trimming at V came to 7 bases and at J to 1 base, leaving 4 bases not matched to a gene. The germline V gene has CDR1 ENHRY and CDR2 SYGVKD. The CDR3 reads CAINSGGGTDTQYF. In DNA, the CDR3 is TGTGCCATCAACTCCGGGGGGGGCACAGATACGCAGTATTTT.

The chain couples TRBV15 to TRBJ2-5; 10 bases are a match to TRBD1. Germline CDR1 is LNHNV and CDR2 is YYDKDF (reference sequence). The CDR3 spans 15 residues. V dropped 1 base and J dropped 5; count of bases not matched to a gene: 4. CDR3 protein: CATSRVGTGAETQYF. The CDR3 DNA follows: TGTGCCACCAGCAGAGTGGGGACAGGGGCGGAGACCCAGTACTTC.

J is TRBJ2-5 and V is TRBV20-1; a possible D gene is TRBD2 (5 bases). With 6 bases removed from V and 5 bases from J, the gap between germline ends came to 13 bases. This CDR3 spans 12 amino acids. Germline loops: CDR1 DFQATT, CDR2 SNEGSKA (reference sequence). The CDR3 protein is CSAGSGGETQYF. The CDR3 coding sequence is TGCAGTGCGGGGAGCGGAGGCGAGACCCAGTACTTC.

This clonotype was seen many times. V and J are TRBV7-8 and TRBJ2-7; D possibly matches TRBD1 or TRBD2 (5 bases each). Germline assignment: CDR1 SGHVS and CDR2 FQNEAQ. The CDR3 is 13 residues long. Trimming pared 10 bases from V and 2 bases from J, leaving 15 bases between. DNA for the CDR3: TGTGCCACTTGTCCGGGACCCACCTACGAGCAGTACTTC. Translating it yields CATCPGPTYEQYF.

With respect to this clonotype: Germline and junction disagree at one end, which may indicate a read error. J is TRBJ2-5 and V is TRBV10-3; D gene ambiguous. This CDR3 comprises 16 residues. CDR1 ENHRY and CDR2 SYGVKD come from the germline V gene. The CDR3 DNA follows: TGTGCCACCAGTGAGCAAACCATGGACGGGTGGGAGACCCAGTACTTC. Translating gives CATSEQTMDGWETQYF.

As to this clonotype: A much larger clone lies a single base off, so this may be a read error. This chain uses TRBV7-9 with TRBJ1-2; 7 bases are a match to TRBD1. The CDR3 consists of 15 residues. CDR1 SEHNR and CDR2 FQNEAQ come from the germline V gene (reference sequence). The CDR3 DNA reads TGTGTCAGCAGCCCGCCGGGACAGATTAACTATGGCTACACCTTC. Its translation is CVSSPPGQINYGYTF.

This sequence joins TRBV9 and TRBJ2-7; 9 nucleotides line up with TRBD1. CDR1 SGDLS and CDR2 YYNGEE come from the germline V gene. The CDR3 is 15 amino acids. V shed 7 bases, J shed 4 bases, and the junction held 12 bases outside the gene matches. CDR3 sequence reads: CASSPRTGVEYEQYF. Here the CDR3 DNA reads TGTGCCAGCTCACCTAGGACAGGGGTTGAGTACGAGCAGTACTTC.

The V and J genes are TRBV5-4 and TRBJ2-2; 9 bases are a match to TRBD2. This CDR3 comprises 16 residues. Germline CDR1 SGHNT, CDR2 YYREEE (reference sequence). Trimming removed 4 bases from V and 3 bases from J; junction bases left unmatched: 7. CDR3 nucleotides: TGTGCCAGCAGCGGAACGACTAGCGGTTACACCGGGGAGCTGTTTTTT. Translated, it gives CASSGTTSGYTGELFF.

This chain uses TRBV5-8 with TRBJ1-1, with no clear D. This CDR3 region has 14 residues. V was clipped by 3 bases and J by 5 bases, with 14 bases between them. Germline V gives CDR1 SGHTS, CDR2 YDEGEE. The CDR3 protein is CASSYLTGMTEAFF. The CDR3 region has the DNA TGTGCCAGCAGCTACCTGACGGGGATGACTGAAGCTTTCTTT.

The J gene is TRBJ1-5, the V gene TRBV19; weak D call: TRBD1 (5 bases). Germline loops: CDR1 LNHDA, CDR2 SQIVND (reference sequence). The CDR3 consists of 16 residues. Trimming shortened V by 5 bases and J by 9 bases, and 23 bases separated the two germline ends. The CDR3 reads CASSPELGRGMRPQHF. The CDR3 DNA follows: TGTGCCAGTAGTCCGGAATTGGGGCGGGGGATGCGGCCCCAGCATTTT.

The DNA for the CDR3 is TGTGCCAGCAGCTTTGGGTCAGGGAGTTGGGAGACCCAGTACTTC. Translating it yields CASSFGSGSWETQYF. The gene calls are TRBV7-8 and TRBJ2-5, with D tentatively TRBD1 or TRBD2 (5 bases each). This CDR3 region has 15 residues. Germline CDR1 and CDR2: SGHVS and FQNEAQ. V was pared by 3 bases and J by 5 bases, with 16 bases between.

The rearrangement joins TRBV4-1 to TRBJ1-5; 7 bases line up with TRBD1. V shed 1 base and J 6 bases; nucleotides not matched to a gene: 9. The germline gives CDR1 MGHRA, CDR2 YSYEKL. The CDR3 extends over 16 amino acids. CDR3 region: CASSQGGQAPFQPQHF. In DNA form, the CDR3 reads TGCGCCAGCAGCCAAGGAGGACAGGCCCCCTTTCAGCCCCAGCATTTT.

This clonotype has just one count. The rearrangement links TRBV29-1 to TRBJ1-2, with 7 bases that match TRBD1. This CDR3 spans 11 amino acids. Germline-derived CDR1 and CDR2 are SQVTM and ANQGSEA. V was clipped by 6 bases and J by 8 bases; unmatched bases: 6. CDR3: CSVEKGQGYTF. Written as DNA, the CDR3 is TGCAGCGTGGAAAAGGGACAGGGCTACACCTTC.

This clonotype was counted a few times. This rearrangement joins TRBV7-2 to TRBJ2-5; perhaps TRBD1 as D (6 bases). This CDR3 region has 14 residues. With 2 bases removed from V and 4 bases from J, the gap between germline ends came to 11 bases. Germline-derived CDR1 and CDR2 are SGHTA and FQGNSA. The CDR3 DNA reads TGTGCCAGCAGCTTAAACAGGGTGGGAGAGACCCAGTACTTC. Its protein product is CASSLNRVGETQYF.

The chain uses TRBV5-1 and TRBJ1-4, with TRBD1 matching over 7 bases. The CDR3 sequence is 15 residues long. Per germline, CDR1 SGHRS and CDR2 YFSETQ. With V trimmed by 5 bases and J by 6 bases, 10 bases remained unmatched. The CDR3 region is CASRLGAGGDEKLFF. The CDR3 DNA reads TGCGCCAGCAGGCTCGGGGCAGGGGGTGATGAAAAACTGTTTTTT.

The chain carries TRBV2 and TRBJ1-2, with no clear D. CDR3 length: 15 residues. V dropped 0 bases and J dropped 4 bases, with 12 bases sitting between them. Germline CDR1 and CDR2: SNHLY and FYNNEI. The CDR3 is CASSEARTTGYGYTF. The CDR3 DNA reads as TGTGCCAGCAGTGAAGCAAGGACCACCGGCTATGGCTACACCTTC.

V is TRBV12-3 or TRBV12-4 and J is TRBJ2-7; the D call may be TRBD1 or TRBD2 (5 bases each). The CDR3 is made up of 14 amino acids. CDR3 sequence (DNA): TGTGCTAGTGGTTTGGGACCCAACCGCTACGAGCAGTACTTC. Its protein product is CASGLGPNRYEQYF.

V is TRBV29-1 and J is TRBJ1-3; 9 nucleotides align to TRBD1. Trimming took 4 bases from V and 1 from J; bases not matched to a gene: 8. The V gene's germline CDR1 is SQVTM and CDR2 ANQGSEA. The CDR3 is 16 residues long. The CDR3 DNA reads as TGCAGCGTTGCCACAGGGGGCGCAAAGTCTGGAAACACCATATATTTT. Its protein product is CSVATGGAKSGNTIYF.

This clonotype was counted only a few times. This chain connects TRBV12-3 or TRBV12-4 to TRBJ1-6, with TRBD1 matching 10 bases. The CDR3 spans 15 residues. The V gene end was trimmed by 6 bases and the J gene end by 9 bases; junction bases not matched to a gene: 8. CDR3 sequence: CASRSGTGVGSPLHF. CDR3 coding DNA: TGTGCCAGCAGATCCGGGACAGGGGTGGGTTCACCCCTCCACTTT.

The rearrangement uses TRBV7-2 and TRBJ2-3; D not resolved. The germline gives CDR1 SGHTA, CDR2 FQGNSA. This CDR3 contains 12 residues. Trimming removed 5 bases from V and 8 bases from J, with 11 bases in between. The CDR3 loop reads CASSPDVGTQYF. CDR3 DNA: TGTGCCAGCAGCCCGGACGTTGGTACGCAGTATTTT.

On this clonotype itself: This may be a read error: a much more frequent sequence differs by one nucleotide. CDR3: CSARQAGGPQETQYF. CDR3 nucleotides: TGCAGTGCTAGACAAGCGGGAGGGCCTCAAGAGACCCAGTACTTC. The chain recombines TRBV20-1 with TRBJ2-5, with 10 bases lining up with TRBD2. The CDR3 is 15 amino acids. V gave up 2 bases and J gave up 2 bases; unmatched junction bases: 5. Germline-derived CDR1 and CDR2 are DFQATT and SNEGSKA (reference sequence).

The chain carries TRBV7-2 and TRBJ2-3; D may be TRBD1 (5 bases). The CDR3 has 13 residues. The germline CDR1 and CDR2 sequences are SGHTA and FQGNSA. With 5 bases removed from V and 5 bases from J, the gap between germline ends came to 11 bases. The CDR3 DNA sequence: TGTGCCAGCAGCATTTCAGGGCAAGATACGCAGTATTTT. Translated, it gives CASSISGQDTQYF.

In this sample, this clonotype turned up once. The CDR3 coding sequence is TGTGCCAGCGGCCCCACAGGACTCGGGCGAGAGACCCAGTACTTC. It specifies CASGPTGLGRETQYF. V usage is TRBV11-2 and J usage is TRBJ2-5; TRBD1 or TRBD2 may be the D gene (5 bases each). V lost 8 bases and J lost 4, with 20 bases in between. The CDR3 is 15 amino acids. Germline V gives CDR1 SGHAT, CDR2 FQNNGV. Looking up the rest from reference TRBV11-2 and TRBJ2-5 gives the full variable domain: EAGVAQSPRYKIIEKRQSVAFWCNPISGHATLYWYQQILGQGPKLLIQFQNNGVVDDSQLPKDRFSAERLKGVDSTLKIQPAKLEDSAVYLCASGPTGLGRETQYFGPGTRLLVL.